One and the same sample provided the 30 T cell receptor beta chains below, sequenced in a study of blood T cell repertoires in COVID-19. The table came from immunoSEQ multiplex PCR; TCRdb's copy has only in-frame clones and leaves some out. The top ten hold 7.7% of the sample, which has around 120,000 clones, roughly nine tenths seen once. The sequencing sample was made of peripheral blood. All receptors derive from a human donor in a cohort sampled during active COVID-19.

The chain recombines TRBV12-3 or TRBV12-4 with TRBJ2-7; D gene uncertain. This CDR3 contains 13 residues. V was shortened by 6 bases and J by 7 bases, with 16 bases between the two germline ends. CDR3 nucleotide sequence: TGTGCCAGCAGCCCCCAACTGCGTTGGGAGCAGTACTTC. Amino acid sequence: CASSPQLRWEQYF.

On this clone: The junction departs from germline at one end; a sequencing error may be responsible. The chain has TRBV30 and TRBJ2-7; TRBD1 agrees at 8 bases. CDR3 length: 11 residues. The V gene's germline CDR1 is GTSNPN and CDR2 SVGIG (reference sequence). The CDR3 DNA reads TGTGCCTGGAGGGGGACAGGCTCGACCTTCTTC. Amino acids: CAWRGTGSTFF.

J is TRBJ1-2 and V is TRBV19, with TRBD1 identical over 7 bases. Trimming took 3 bases from V and 8 from J; bases not matched to a gene: 0. The CDR3 loop spans 11 amino acids. Germline lookup yields CDR1 LNHDA and CDR2 SQIVND (reference sequence). Written as DNA, the CDR3 is TGTGCCAGTAGTATGACAGGGGGCTACACCTTC. It is translated as CASSMTGGYTF.

The genes are TRBV5-4 and TRBJ2-2; D possibly corresponds to TRBD2 (6 bases). The germline CDR1 and CDR2 sequences are SGHNT and YYREEE (reference sequence). CDR3 size: 18 residues. V was clipped by 4 bases and J by 2 bases, with 21 bases between them. The CDR3 here is CASSDAGRRSLNTGELFF. CDR3 in DNA: TGTGCCAGCAGCGACGCGGGACGCCGATCATTAAACACCGGGGAGCTGTTTTTT.

This chain joins TRBV14 and TRBJ1-3; no firm D call. Trimming removed 1 base from V and 0 bases from J, with 7 bases in between. The CDR3 is 15 residues long. Germline V CDR1 and CDR2: SGHDN, FVKESK. DNA of the CDR3: TGTGCCAGCAGCCAAGTCGTGAGCTCTGGAAACACCATATATTTT. Protein sequence: CASSQVVSSGNTIYF.

The chain has TRBV19 and TRBJ2-7; D is perhaps TRBD1 (6 bases). Germline V gene data show CDR1 as LNHDA and CDR2 as SQIVND (reference sequence). The CDR3 totals 16 residues. V was shortened by 3 bases and J by 3 bases, with 18 bases between the two germline ends. The CDR3 sequence is CASSINLGGMGYEQYF. CDR3 sequence (DNA): TGTGCCAGTAGTATTAACCTTGGGGGCATGGGCTACGAGCAGTACTTC.

The chain joins TRBV28 to TRBJ1-5; D is undetermined. Germline V CDR1 and CDR2: MDHEN, SYDVKM. CDR3 length: 16 amino acids. Trimming removed 6 bases at V and 0 bases at J, with 15 bases between. In DNA form, the CDR3 reads TGTGCCAGCAGCTCTCCTGGGCTGTATAGCAATCAGCCCCAGCATTTT. It encodes CASSSPGLYSNQPQHF.

The chain couples TRBV5-8 to TRBJ1-3; D gene unclear. The germline gives CDR1 SGHTS, CDR2 YDEGEE. Trimming removed 6 bases at V and 0 bases at J, with 13 bases between. This CDR3 has 15 residues. The CDR3 region is CASTGLGSSGNTIYF. DNA for the CDR3: TGTGCCAGCACCGGATTGGGCAGCTCTGGAAACACCATATATTTT.

This clone was seen more than once but under ten times. The chain has TRBV21-1 and TRBJ2-2; the listed D gene, TRBD2, was not tested against the DNA. TRBV21-1 counts as a pseudogene. This CDR3 comprises 16 residues. The CDR3 nucleotides are TGTGCCAGGGTTTACGGGGGAGGAGGGGAAACCGGGGAGCTGTTTTTT. Its protein is CARVYGGGGETGELFF.

This rearrangement joins TRBV11-2 to TRBJ2-2, with TRBD1 identical over 10 bases. The CDR3 runs to 15 residues. Germline V gene data show CDR1 as SGHAT and CDR2 as FQNNGV. V lost 4 bases and J lost 6; bases outside the gene matches: 5. The CDR3 region is CASSWDRGSPGELFF. The CDR3 nucleotides are TGTGCCAGCAGCTGGGACAGGGGAAGTCCCGGGGAGCTGTTTTTT. The variable domain in full, completed from reference TRBV11-2 and TRBJ2-2, reads EAGVAQSPRYKIIEKRQSVAFWCNPISGHATLYWYQQILGQGPKLLIQFQNNGVVDDSQLPKDRFSAERLKGVDSTLKIQPAKLEDSAVYLCASSWDRGSPGELFFGEGSRLTVL.

The J gene is TRBJ2-5, the V gene TRBV24-1; TRBD2 agrees at 10 bases. Trimming at V came to 0 bases and at J to 2 bases, leaving 2 bases not matched to a gene. This CDR3 is built from 16 residues. Germline V gene data show CDR1 as KGHDR and CDR2 as SFDVKD. In DNA, the CDR3 is TGTGCCACCAGTGATTTGACGACTAGCGGGCAAGAGACCCAGTACTTC. This translates into CATSDLTTSGQETQYF.

This clone appeared a single time. V gene TRBV6-1 combines with J gene TRBJ2-7, with 7 nucleotides matching TRBD1. CDR1 MNHNS and CDR2 SASEGT come from the germline V gene. The trim removed 1 base at V and 3 bases at J, leaving 3 bases unmatched. The CDR3 runs to 14 residues. The CDR3 DNA follows: TGTGCCAGCAGTGAAGTCGGGGACAGCTACGAGCAGTACTTC. This encodes CASSEVGDSYEQYF.

The rearrangement joins TRBV3-1 (or the pseudogene TRBV3-2) to TRBJ1-4; no firm D call. Trimming took 1 base from V and 8 from J, leaving 8 bases between them. The CDR3 is 13 amino acids. Germline V gene lookup returns CDR1 LGHDT and CDR2 YNNKEL (reference sequence). The CDR3 region has the DNA TGTGCCAGCAGCCAAGTTCGGTGGGAAAAACTGTTTTTT. Its translation: CASSQVRWEKLFF.

Comments on this clone: At one end the junction does not follow the germline gene, possibly because of a read error. The genes are TRBV12-3 or TRBV12-4 and TRBJ1-2; unclear D gene. The CDR3 runs 12 residues. CDR3 sequence (DNA): TGTGTCAGCAGAGCGGTCAACTATGGCTACACCTTC. Its translation: CVSRAVNYGYTF.

The J gene is TRBJ1-1, the V gene TRBV15, with TRBD1 matching over 7 bases. The CDR3 covers 14 residues. J lost 11 bases, V lost 3 bases, and 12 bases had no gene match. CDR1 LNHNV and CDR2 YYDKDF come from the germline V gene (reference sequence). This CDR3 reads CATSSGGQLLKAFF. The CDR3 DNA sequence: TGTGCCACCAGCAGTGGGGGACAGCTCCTGAAGGCTTTCTTT.

The rearrangement joins TRBV28 to TRBJ1-4, with D possibly matching TRBD1 (5 bases). Germline V CDR1 and CDR2: MDHEN, SYDVKM. This CDR3 is 17 amino acids long. V lost 3 bases to trimming and J lost 5 bases, with 19 bases between them. The CDR3 DNA follows: TGTGCCAGCAGTTTTGGGGGAGGGCGAGGGGAGAATGAAAAACTGTTTTTT. Amino acid sequence: CASSFGGGRGENEKLFF.

V usage is TRBV6-5 and J usage is TRBJ2-2; possible D gene TRBD2, 6 bases. Trimming pared 8 bases from V and 4 bases from J, leaving 17 bases between. This CDR3 spans 15 amino acids. Germline loops: CDR1 MNHEY, CDR2 SVGAGI. The chain's CDR3 is CASEGWRDSTGELFF. As DNA, the CDR3 is TGTGCCAGCGAGGGCTGGAGGGATTCCACCGGGGAGCTGTTTTTT.

This clone was found a few times. In DNA, the CDR3 is TGTGCCAGCAGCCTTGACAGGGGGCGGTTTTCAGGGACTGAAGCTTTCTTT. This translates into CASSLDRGRFSGTEAFF. The chain combines TRBV5-6 with TRBJ1-1; 10 bases align to TRBD1. After removal of 4 bases from V and 5 bases from J, the junction contained 14 bases not matched to a gene. The CDR3 totals 17 residues. Germline values: CDR1 SGHDT, CDR2 YYEEEE.

The chain joins TRBV19 to TRBJ1-2; TRBD1 matches 7 bases. Trimming took 4 bases from V and 4 from J; bases not matched to a gene: 15. Germline CDR1 reads LNHDA; CDR2 reads SQIVND (reference sequence). This CDR3 comprises 17 residues. The chain's CDR3 is CASSTADNRGKAYGYTF. The DNA for the CDR3 is TGTGCCAGTAGTACAGCCGATAACAGGGGTAAGGCCTATGGCTACACCTTC.

The CDR3 loop reads CAASRGTDTQYF. The DNA of the CDR3 is TGTGCCGCCTCAAGGGGTACAGATACGCAGTATTTT. The V call is TRBV6-5, the J call TRBJ2-3, with D tentatively TRBD1 (5 bases). The CDR3 spans 12 residues. The V end was cut by 11 bases, the J end by 3 bases, with 12 bases between. The germline gives CDR1 MNHEY, CDR2 SVGAGI.

This chain joins TRBV10-3 and TRBJ1-1; D gene ambiguous. CDR1 is ENHRY and CDR2 is SYGVKD in the germline V gene. This CDR3 region has 16 residues. V lost 4 bases and J 0 bases, leaving 15 bases between the germline ends. The CDR3 spells CAISGFQTALNTEAFF. The CDR3 nucleotides read TGTGCCATCAGTGGTTTTCAAACAGCTTTGAACACTGAAGCTTTCTTT.

This chain joins TRBV7-8 and TRBJ1-2, with 7 bases aligning to TRBD1. CDR1 and CDR2 (germline): SGHVS, FQNEAQ. The CDR3 is made up of 15 amino acids. Trimming removed 0 bases from V and 13 bases from J; junction bases left unmatched: 14. The CDR3 sequence is CASSLALTGAGRVTF. In DNA form, the CDR3 reads TGTGCCAGCAGCTTAGCCCTAACAGGGGCGGGTAGGGTCACCTTC.

This rearrangement joins TRBV7-8 to TRBJ2-3; 9 bases align to TRBD2. Germline CDR1 reads SGHVS; CDR2 reads FQNEAQ. This CDR3 contains 19 residues. The V gene end was trimmed by 1 base and the J gene end by 0 bases; junction bases not matched to a gene: 11. For the CDR3, the DNA is TGTGCCAGCAGCTTAGGCGCTTCTTCTAGCGGGACTAGCACAGATACGCAGTATTTT. Amino acid sequence: CASSLGASSSGTSTDTQYF.

The chain uses TRBV5-8 and TRBJ1-3; TRBD1 is a possible D gene (5 bases). V lost 5 bases and J lost 0, with 12 bases in between. The CDR3 consists of 15 residues. Germline lookup yields CDR1 SGHTS and CDR2 YDEGEE. The CDR3 here is CASSFDRYSGNTIYF. CDR3 coding DNA: TGTGCCAGCAGTTTTGACAGATACTCTGGAAACACCATATATTTT.

The chain recombines TRBV3-1 (or the pseudogene TRBV3-2) with TRBJ1-3; D might be TRBD1 (6 bases). In germline, CDR1 is LGHDT, CDR2 YNNKEL (reference sequence). Trimming took 7 bases from V and 1 from J, leaving 11 bases between them. This CDR3 region has 14 residues. This CDR3 reads CASNLGQSGNTIYF. The CDR3 nucleotides read TGTGCCAGCAACCTTGGACAGTCTGGAAACACCATATATTTT.

This rearrangement joins TRBV10-1 to TRBJ2-1; D perhaps matches TRBD2 (6 bases). The CDR3 extends over 15 amino acids. Trimming left V 1 base short and J 6 bases short, with 13 bases between. The germline V gene encodes CDR1 WNHNN and CDR2 SYGVQD (reference sequence). CDR3 coding DNA: TGCGCCAGCAGTGAGTGGCGGGATAATGCCAATGAGCAGTTCTTC. This codes for CASSEWRDNANEQFF.

The chain combines TRBV18 with TRBJ1-6; D perhaps matches TRBD1 (6 bases). V lost 1 base and J lost 6, with 10 bases in between. The CDR3 consists of 15 residues. CDR1 KGHSH and CDR2 LQKENI come from the germline V gene. The CDR3 DNA reads TGTGCCAGCTCACCACGGGACATCCCTAATTCACCCCTCCACTTT. It is translated as CASSPRDIPNSPLHF.

This chain links TRBV19 with TRBJ1-1; 11 bases match TRBD1. Germline CDR1 LNHDA, CDR2 SQIVND (reference sequence). The CDR3 length is 17 residues. Trimming removed 2 bases from V and 0 bases from J; junction bases left unmatched: 5. The DNA for the CDR3 is TGTGCCAGTAGTATAAGGACAGGGGGCCACATGAACACTGAAGCTTTCTTT. Translation gives CASSIRTGGHMNTEAFF.

The chain recombines TRBV5-1 with TRBJ2-7; D remains unclear. This CDR3 has 14 amino acids. Germline-derived CDR1 and CDR2 are SGHRS and YFSETQ. Trimming stripped 0 bases from V and 1 base from J, with 8 bases between. The CDR3 DNA follows: TGCGCCAGCAGCTTGGTAGGAGCGTCCTACGAGCAGTACTTC. Its translation: CASSLVGASYEQYF.

This chain joins TRBV7-7 and TRBJ2-1; D perhaps matches TRBD2 (6 bases). V lost 3 bases and J lost 5, with 8 bases in between. This CDR3 spans 13 amino acids. Germline CDR1 reads SSHAT; CDR2 reads FNYEAQ (reference sequence). The CDR3 loop is CASSFSGDNEQFF. CDR3 nucleotides: TGTGCCAGCAGCTTTTCGGGGGACAATGAGCAGTTCTTC.